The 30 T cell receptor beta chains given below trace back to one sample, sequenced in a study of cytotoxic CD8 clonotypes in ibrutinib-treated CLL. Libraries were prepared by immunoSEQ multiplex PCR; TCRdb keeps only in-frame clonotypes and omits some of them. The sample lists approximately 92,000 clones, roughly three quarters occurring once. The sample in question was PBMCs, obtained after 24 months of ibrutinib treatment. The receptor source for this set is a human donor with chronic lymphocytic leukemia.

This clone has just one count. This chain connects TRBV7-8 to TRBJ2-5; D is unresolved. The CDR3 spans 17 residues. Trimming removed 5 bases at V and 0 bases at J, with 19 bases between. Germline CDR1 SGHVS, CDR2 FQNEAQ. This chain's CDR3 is CASSPGVLWTNQETQYF. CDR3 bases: TGTGCCAGCAGCCCAGGTGTGTTGTGGACCAACCAAGAGACCCAGTACTTC.

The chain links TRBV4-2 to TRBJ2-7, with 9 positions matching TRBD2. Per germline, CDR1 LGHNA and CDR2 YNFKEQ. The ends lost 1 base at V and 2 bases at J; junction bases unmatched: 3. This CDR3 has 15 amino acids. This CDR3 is CASSQAAGGTYEQYF. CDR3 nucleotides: TGTGCCAGCAGCCAAGCGGCGGGAGGGACCTACGAGCAGTACTTC.

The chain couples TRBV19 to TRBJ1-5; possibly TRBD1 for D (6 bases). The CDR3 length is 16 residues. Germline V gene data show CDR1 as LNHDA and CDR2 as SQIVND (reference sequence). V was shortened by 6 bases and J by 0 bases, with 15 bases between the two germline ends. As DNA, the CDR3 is TGTGCCAGTAGGGACAGAATCTCTTATAGCAATCAGCCCCAGCATTTT. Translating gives CASRDRISYSNQPQHF.

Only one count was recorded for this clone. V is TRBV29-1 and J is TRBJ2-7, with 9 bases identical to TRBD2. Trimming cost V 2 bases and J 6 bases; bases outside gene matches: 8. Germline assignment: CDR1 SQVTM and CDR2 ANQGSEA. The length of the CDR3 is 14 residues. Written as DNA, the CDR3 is TGCAGCGTTGAAAGGTCTAGCGGGAAGGCCGAGCAGTACTTC. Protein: CSVERSSGKAEQYF.

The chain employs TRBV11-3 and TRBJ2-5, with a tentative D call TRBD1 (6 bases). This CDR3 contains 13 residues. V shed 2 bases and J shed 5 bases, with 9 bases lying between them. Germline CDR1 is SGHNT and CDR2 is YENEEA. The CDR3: CASSLSQGETQYF. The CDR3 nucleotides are TGTGCCAGCAGCTTATCTCAGGGGGAGACCCAGTACTTC.

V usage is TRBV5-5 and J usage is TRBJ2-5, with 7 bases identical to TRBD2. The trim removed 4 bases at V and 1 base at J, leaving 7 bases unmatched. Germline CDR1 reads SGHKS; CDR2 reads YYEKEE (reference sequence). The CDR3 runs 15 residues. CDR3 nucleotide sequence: TGTGCCAGCAGCCACCCCACTAGCGCCCAAGAGACCCAGTACTTC. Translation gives CASSHPTSAQETQYF.

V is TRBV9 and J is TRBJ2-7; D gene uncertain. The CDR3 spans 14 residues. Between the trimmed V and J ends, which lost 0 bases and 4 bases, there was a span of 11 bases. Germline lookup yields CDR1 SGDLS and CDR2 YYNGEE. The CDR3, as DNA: TGTGCCAGCAGCGTAGCTCTTAACCTGTACGAGCAGTACTTC. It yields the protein CASSVALNLYEQYF.

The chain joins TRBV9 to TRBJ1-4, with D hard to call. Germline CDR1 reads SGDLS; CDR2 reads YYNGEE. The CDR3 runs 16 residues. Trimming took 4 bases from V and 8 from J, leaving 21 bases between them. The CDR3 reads CASSSRKQSTREKLFF. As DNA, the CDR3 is TGTGCCAGCAGCTCCCGAAAACAAAGCACGCGGGAAAAACTGTTTTTT.

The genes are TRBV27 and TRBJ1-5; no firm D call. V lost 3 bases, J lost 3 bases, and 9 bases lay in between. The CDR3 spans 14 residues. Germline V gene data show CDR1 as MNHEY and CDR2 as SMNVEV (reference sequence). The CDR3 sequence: CASSFGGNNQPQHF. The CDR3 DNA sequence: TGTGCCAGCAGTTTTGGCGGGAACAATCAGCCCCAGCATTTT.

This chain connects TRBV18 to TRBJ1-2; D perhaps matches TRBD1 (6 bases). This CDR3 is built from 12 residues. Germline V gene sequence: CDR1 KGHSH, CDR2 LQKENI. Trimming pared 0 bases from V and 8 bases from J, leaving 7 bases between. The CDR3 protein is CASSPPGAGYTF. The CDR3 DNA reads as TGTGCCAGCTCACCACCGGGGGCGGGCTACACCTTC.

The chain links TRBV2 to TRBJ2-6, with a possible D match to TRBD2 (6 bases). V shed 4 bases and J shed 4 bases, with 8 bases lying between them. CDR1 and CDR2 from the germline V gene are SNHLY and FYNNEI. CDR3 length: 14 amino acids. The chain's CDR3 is CASSVAAGANVLTF. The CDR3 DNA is TGTGCCAGCAGTGTAGCGGCCGGGGCCAACGTCCTGACTTTC.

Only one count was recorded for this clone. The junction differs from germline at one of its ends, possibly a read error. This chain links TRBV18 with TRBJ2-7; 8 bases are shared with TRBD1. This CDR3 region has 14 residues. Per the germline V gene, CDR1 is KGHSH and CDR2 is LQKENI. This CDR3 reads CASSPDRGSHEQYF. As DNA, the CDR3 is TGTGCCAGCTCGCCCGACAGGGGCTCCCACGAGCAGTACTTC. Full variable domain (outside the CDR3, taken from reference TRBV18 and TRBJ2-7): NAGVMQNPRHLVRRRGQEARLRCSPMKGHSHVYWYRQLPEEGLKFMVYLQKENIIDESGMPKERFSAEFPKEGPSILRIQQVVRGDSAAYFCASSPDRGSHEQYFGPGTRLTVT.

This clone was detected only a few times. The CDR3 bases are TGTGCCAGTAGGACAGAGTACACTGAAGCTTTCTTT. Its translation: CASRTEYTEAFF. The chain couples TRBV19 to TRBJ1-1; D might be TRBD1 (5 bases). The V end was cut by 6 bases, the J end by 3 bases, with 8 bases between. CDR3 length equals 12 residues. Germline-derived CDR1 and CDR2 are LNHDA and SQIVND (reference sequence). Together with reference TRBV19 and TRBJ1-1, the CDR3 gives the full variable domain: DGGITQSPKYLFRKEGQNVTLSCEQNLNHDAMYWYRQDPGQGLRLIYYSQIVNDFQKGDIAEGYSVSREKKESFPLTVTSAQKNPTAFYLCASRTEYTEAFFGQGTRLTVV.

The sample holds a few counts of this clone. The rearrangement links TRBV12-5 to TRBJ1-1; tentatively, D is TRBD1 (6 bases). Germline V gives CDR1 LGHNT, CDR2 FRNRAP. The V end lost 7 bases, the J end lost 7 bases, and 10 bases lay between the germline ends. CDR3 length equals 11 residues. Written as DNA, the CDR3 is TGTGCTAGTGCCTTGGACAGTGAAGCTTTCTTT. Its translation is CASALDSEAFF.

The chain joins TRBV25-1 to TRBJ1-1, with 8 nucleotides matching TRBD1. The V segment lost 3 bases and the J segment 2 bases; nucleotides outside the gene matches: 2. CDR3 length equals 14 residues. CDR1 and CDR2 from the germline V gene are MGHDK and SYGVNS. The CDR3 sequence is CASSDRGQNTEAFF. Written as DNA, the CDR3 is TGTGCCAGCAGTGACAGGGGGCAAAACACTGAAGCTTTCTTT.

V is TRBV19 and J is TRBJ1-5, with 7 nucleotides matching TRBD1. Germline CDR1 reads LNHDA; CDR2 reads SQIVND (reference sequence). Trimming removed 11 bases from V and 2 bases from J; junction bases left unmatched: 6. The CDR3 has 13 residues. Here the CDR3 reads CASRDRGNQPQHF. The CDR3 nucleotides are TGTGCCTCACGCGACAGGGGCAATCAGCCCCAGCATTTT.

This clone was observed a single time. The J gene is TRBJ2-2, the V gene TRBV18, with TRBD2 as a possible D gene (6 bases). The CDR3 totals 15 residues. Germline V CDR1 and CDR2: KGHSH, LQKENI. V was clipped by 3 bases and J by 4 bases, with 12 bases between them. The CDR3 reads CASSPPSVTTGELFF. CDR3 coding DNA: TGTGCCAGCTCACCGCCTAGCGTCACCACCGGGGAGCTGTTTTTT.

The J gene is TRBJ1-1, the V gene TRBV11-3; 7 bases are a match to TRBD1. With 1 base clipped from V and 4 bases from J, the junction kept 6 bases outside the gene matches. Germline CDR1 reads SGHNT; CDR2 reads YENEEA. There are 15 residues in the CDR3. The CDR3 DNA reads TGTGCCAGCAGCTTAGGGGGTGGGACAGTCACTGAAGCTTTCTTT. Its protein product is CASSLGGGTVTEAFF.

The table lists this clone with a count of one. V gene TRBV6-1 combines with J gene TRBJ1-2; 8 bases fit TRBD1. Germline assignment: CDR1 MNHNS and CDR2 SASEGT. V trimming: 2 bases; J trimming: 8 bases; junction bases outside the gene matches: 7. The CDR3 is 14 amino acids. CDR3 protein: CASSEWDRPGGYTF. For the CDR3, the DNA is TGTGCCAGCAGTGAATGGGACAGGCCGGGGGGCTACACCTTC.

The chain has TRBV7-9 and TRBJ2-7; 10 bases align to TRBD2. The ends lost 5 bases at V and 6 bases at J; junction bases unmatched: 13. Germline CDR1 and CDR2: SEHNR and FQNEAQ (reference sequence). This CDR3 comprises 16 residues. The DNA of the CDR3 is TGTGCCAGCAGCAAAGCTAGCGGGAGAAGGCCTGGCGAGCAGTACTTC. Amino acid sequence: CASSKASGRRPGEQYF.

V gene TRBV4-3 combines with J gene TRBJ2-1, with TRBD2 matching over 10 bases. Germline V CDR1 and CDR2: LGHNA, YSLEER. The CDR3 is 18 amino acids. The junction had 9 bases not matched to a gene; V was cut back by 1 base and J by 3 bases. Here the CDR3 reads CASSQARPGTSVYNEQFF. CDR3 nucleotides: TGCGCCAGCAGCCAAGCCCGACCCGGGACTAGCGTCTACAATGAGCAGTTCTTC.

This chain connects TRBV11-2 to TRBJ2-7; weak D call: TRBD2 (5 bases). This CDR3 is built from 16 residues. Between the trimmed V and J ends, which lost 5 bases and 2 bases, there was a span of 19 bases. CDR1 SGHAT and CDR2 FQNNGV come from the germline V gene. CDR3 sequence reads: CASSAPGQDSTYEQYF. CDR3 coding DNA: TGTGCCAGCAGCGCACCGGGTCAGGACTCAACCTACGAGCAGTACTTC.

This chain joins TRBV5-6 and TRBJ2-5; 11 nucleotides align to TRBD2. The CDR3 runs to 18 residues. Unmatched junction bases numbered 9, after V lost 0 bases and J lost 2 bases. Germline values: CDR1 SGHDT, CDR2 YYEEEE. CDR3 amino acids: CASSLVTSGALIQETQYF. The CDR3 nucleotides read TGTGCCAGCAGCTTGGTGACTAGCGGGGCCCTTATACAAGAGACCCAGTACTTC.

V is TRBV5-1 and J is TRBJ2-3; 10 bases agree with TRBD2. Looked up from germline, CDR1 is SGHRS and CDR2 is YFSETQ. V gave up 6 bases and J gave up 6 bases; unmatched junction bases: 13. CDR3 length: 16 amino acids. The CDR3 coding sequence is TGCGCCAGCACCAAAAACCTAGCGGGAGTGCCTGATACGCAGTATTTT. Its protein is CASTKNLAGVPDTQYF. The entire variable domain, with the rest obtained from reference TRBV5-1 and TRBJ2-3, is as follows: KAGVTQTPRYLIKTRGQQVTLSCSPISGHRSVSWYQQTPGQGLQFLFEYFSETQRNKGNFPGRFSGRQFSNSRSEMNVSTLELGDSALYLCASTKNLAGVPDTQYFGPGTRLTVL.

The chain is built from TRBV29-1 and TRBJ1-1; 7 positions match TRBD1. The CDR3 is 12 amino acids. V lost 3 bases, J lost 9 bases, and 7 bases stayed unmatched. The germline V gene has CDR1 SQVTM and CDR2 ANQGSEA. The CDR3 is CSVDHGDSKAFF. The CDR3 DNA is TGCAGCGTTGATCACGGGGACAGTAAAGCTTTCTTT.

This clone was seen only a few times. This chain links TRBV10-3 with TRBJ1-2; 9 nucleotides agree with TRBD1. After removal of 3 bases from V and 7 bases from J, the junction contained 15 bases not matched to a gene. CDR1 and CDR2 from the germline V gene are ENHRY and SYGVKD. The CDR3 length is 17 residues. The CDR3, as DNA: TGTGCCATCAGTGATATATTGGGACAGGGAGGTTCTGGTGGCTACACCTTC. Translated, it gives CAISDILGQGGSGGYTF.

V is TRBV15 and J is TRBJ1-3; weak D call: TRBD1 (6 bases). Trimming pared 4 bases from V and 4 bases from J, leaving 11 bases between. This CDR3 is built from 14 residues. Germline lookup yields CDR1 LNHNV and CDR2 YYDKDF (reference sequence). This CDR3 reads CATSTGTIGNTIYF. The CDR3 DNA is TGTGCCACCAGCACTGGGACAATCGGAAACACCATATATTTT.

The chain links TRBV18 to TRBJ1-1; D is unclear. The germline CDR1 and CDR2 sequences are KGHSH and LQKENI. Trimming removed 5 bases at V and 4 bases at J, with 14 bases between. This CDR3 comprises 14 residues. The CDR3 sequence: CASSSEGGSTEAFF. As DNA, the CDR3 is TGTGCCAGCTCATCAGAGGGAGGGTCCACTGAAGCTTTCTTT.

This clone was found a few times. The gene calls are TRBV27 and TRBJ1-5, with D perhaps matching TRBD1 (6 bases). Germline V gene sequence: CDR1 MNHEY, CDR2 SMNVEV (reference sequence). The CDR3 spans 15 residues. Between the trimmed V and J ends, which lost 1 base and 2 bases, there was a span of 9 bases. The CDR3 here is CASSLWGRGNQPQHF. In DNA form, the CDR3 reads TGTGCCAGCAGTTTATGGGGGCGCGGCAATCAGCCCCAGCATTTT.

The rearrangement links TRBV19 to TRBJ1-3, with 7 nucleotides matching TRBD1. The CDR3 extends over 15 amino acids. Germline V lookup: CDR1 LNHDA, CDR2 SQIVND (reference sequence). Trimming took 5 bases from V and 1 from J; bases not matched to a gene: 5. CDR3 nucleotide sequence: TGTGCCAGTAGTTCGGGACAGCCTTCTGGAAACACCATATATTTT. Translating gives CASSSGQPSGNTIYF.